This T cell receptor beta chain was identified in a study of monozygotic twins with inflammatory bowel disease. The CDR3 runs to 20 residues. Germline V gives CDR1 DFQATT, CDR2 SNEGSKA (reference sequence). The authors isolated total RNA from whole blood without sorting T cells. The TCR libraries each used total RNA (about 3,500 ng per library). cDNA for TCRalpha and TCRbeta was amplified by nested PCRs of around 15 then 9 cycles. No DNA is given; TCRdb re-called the 5' RACE reads and lists each CDR3 protein once. Found here are approximately 400,000 distinct CDR3 sequences; the top ten clones hold more than 2%.

Sequenced input: blood. The sequence came from a human donor with ulcerative colitis or Crohn's disease, or a healthy co-twin of an affected twin (not recorded which). The V gene is TRBV20-1, the J gene TRBJ2-1; TCRdb lists TRBD1, though no DNA is available to test this call. The CDR3 reads CSARVSSGGAWSVNYNEQFF.